A single sample gave rise to the 7 T cell receptor beta chains below, sequenced in a study of breast tumors, draining lymph nodes, adjacent tissues. Axillary draining lymph nodes of breast cancer patients supplied the node samples. TCRdb fed the multiplex PCR reads into MiXCR, producing one record per CDR3 protein. The sample comprises approximately 100,000 distinct CDR3 sequences, 21% of which are singletons, and around 1.2% rests with the top ten. The sample comprised axillary lymph node tissue. The receptors come from a female donor with breast cancer. Some clones in this sample may be carry-over from other donors' samples.

Many counts were recorded for this clonotype. V is TRBV3-1 and J is TRBJ2-2; D unresolved. The germline CDR1 and CDR2 sequences are LGHDT and YNNKEL (reference sequence). The CDR3 contains 14 residues. Deletions cut 6 bases from V and 2 bases from J, with 10 bases between. The CDR3 DNA reads as TGTGCCAGCAGGGCTGGGCCCAACACCGGGGAGCTGTTTTTT. It yields the protein CASRAGPNTGELFF.

Worth noting for this clonotype: A junction boundary mismatches the germline segment, possibly from a read error. The V and J genes are TRBV19 and TRBJ2-7, with 14 bases identical to TRBD2. Germline assignment: CDR1 LNHDA and CDR2 SQIVND (reference sequence). The CDR3 totals 13 residues. CDR3 DNA sequence: TGTGCCAGCCGACTAGCGGGAGGGGATGAGCAGTATTTC. The encoded protein is CASRLAGGDEQYF.

This clonotype was detected only a few times. This chain joins TRBV3-1 and TRBJ2-1, with 9 bases that match TRBD1. Germline loops: CDR1 LGHDT, CDR2 YNNKEL (reference sequence). This CDR3 is built from 15 residues. Unmatched junction bases numbered 7, after V lost 5 bases and J lost 5 bases. CDR3 loop: CASSAWDRVNNEQFF. CDR3 nucleotides: TGTGCCAGCAGCGCCTGGGACAGGGTTAACAATGAGCAGTTCTTC.

This clonotype was seen ten or more times. The V call is TRBV4-1, the J call TRBJ2-7; D call uncertain. The CDR3 runs to 14 residues. Germline values: CDR1 MGHRA, CDR2 YSYEKL. Trimming removed 5 bases from V and 1 base from J, with 12 bases in between. The CDR3 DNA follows: TGCGCCAGCAGCGGGAAACCTGAGTCCTACGAGCAGTACTTC. Protein product: CASSGKPESYEQYF.

This clonotype was counted ten times or more. This chain joins TRBV3-1 and TRBJ2-3; possibly TRBD1 for D (5 bases). Deletions cut 0 bases from V and 0 bases from J, with 7 bases between. This CDR3 has 15 amino acids. CDR1 and CDR2 (germline): LGHDT, YNNKEL (reference sequence). The CDR3 nucleotides are TGTGCCAGCAGCCAAGAAGGGGCTAGCACAGATACGCAGTATTTT. It translates to CASSQEGASTDTQYF.

This clonotype was found many times. The chain is built from TRBV20-1 and TRBJ1-2, with D possibly matching TRBD1 (5 bases). CDR3 size: 15 residues. The germline V and J ends were trimmed by 6 bases and 4 bases, with 21 bases remaining between them. Germline V lookup: CDR1 DFQATT, CDR2 SNEGSKA (reference sequence). This CDR3 is CSAVKPRELSYGYTF. The CDR3 DNA reads TGCAGTGCCGTCAAACCCAGGGAATTGAGCTATGGCTACACCTTC.

The chain employs TRBV16 and TRBJ1-2; D is possibly TRBD1 (6 bases). The CDR3 extends over 14 amino acids. With 2 bases removed from V and 7 bases from J, the gap between germline ends came to 14 bases. From germline, CDR1 is KGHSY and CDR2 FQNENV. DNA for the CDR3: TGTGCCAGCAGCCAAAGGGGGGGCGCATCTGGCTACACCTTC. Translated: CASSQRGGASGYTF. Looking up the rest from reference TRBV16 and TRBJ1-2 gives the full variable domain: GEEVAQTPKHLVRGEGQKAKLYCAPIKGHSYVFWYQQVLKNEFKFLISFQNENVFDETGMPKERFSAKCLPNSPCSLEIQATKLEDSAVYFCASSQRGGASGYTFGSGTRLTVV.